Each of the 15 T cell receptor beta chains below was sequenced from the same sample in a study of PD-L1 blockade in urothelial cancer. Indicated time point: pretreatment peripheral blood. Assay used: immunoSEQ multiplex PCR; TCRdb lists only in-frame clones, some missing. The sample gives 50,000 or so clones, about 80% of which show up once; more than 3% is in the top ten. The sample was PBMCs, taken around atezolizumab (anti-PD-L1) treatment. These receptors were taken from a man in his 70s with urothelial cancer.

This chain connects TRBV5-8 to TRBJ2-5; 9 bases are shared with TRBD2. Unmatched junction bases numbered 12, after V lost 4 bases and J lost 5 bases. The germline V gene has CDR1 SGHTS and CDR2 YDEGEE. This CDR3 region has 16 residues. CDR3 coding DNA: TGTGCCAGCAGCGACCCGGGACTAGCCGTGGTGGAGACCCAGTACTTC. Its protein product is CASSDPGLAVVETQYF.

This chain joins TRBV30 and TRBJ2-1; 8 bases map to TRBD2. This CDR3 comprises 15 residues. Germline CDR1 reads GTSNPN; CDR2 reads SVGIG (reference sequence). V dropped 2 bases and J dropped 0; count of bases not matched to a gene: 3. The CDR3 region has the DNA TGTGCCTGGAGTTTTACTAGCGGCTCCTACAATGAGCAGTTCTTC. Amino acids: CAWSFTSGSYNEQFF.

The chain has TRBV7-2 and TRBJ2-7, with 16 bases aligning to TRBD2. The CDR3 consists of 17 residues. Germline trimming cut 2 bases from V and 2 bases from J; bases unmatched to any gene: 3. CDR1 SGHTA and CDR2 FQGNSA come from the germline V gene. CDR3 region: CASSLFGTSGRAYEQYF. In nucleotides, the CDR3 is TGTGCCAGCAGCTTATTTGGGACTAGCGGGAGGGCCTACGAGCAGTACTTC.

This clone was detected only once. Here the CDR3 DNA reads TGTGCCAGCTCTCGGGGACAGTCGAACACCGGGGAGCTGTTTTTT. Translating it yields CASSRGQSNTGELFF. The chain is built from TRBV18 and TRBJ2-2; 7 bases are a match to TRBD1. Germline V gene lookup returns CDR1 KGHSH and CDR2 LQKENI. The V gene end was trimmed by 6 bases and the J gene end by 0 bases; junction bases not matched to a gene: 4. This CDR3 has 15 residues.

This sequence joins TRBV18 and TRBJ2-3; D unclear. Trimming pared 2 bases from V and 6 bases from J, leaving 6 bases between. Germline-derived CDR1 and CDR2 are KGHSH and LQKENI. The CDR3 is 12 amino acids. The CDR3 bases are TGTGCCAGCTCACCAAATTCGGATACGCAGTATTTT. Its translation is CASSPNSDTQYF. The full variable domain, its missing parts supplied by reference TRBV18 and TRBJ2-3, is NAGVMQNPRHLVRRRGQEARLRCSPMKGHSHVYWYRQLPEEGLKFMVYLQKENIIDESGMPKERFSAEFPKEGPSILRIQQVVRGDSAAYFCASSPNSDTQYFGPGTRLTVL.

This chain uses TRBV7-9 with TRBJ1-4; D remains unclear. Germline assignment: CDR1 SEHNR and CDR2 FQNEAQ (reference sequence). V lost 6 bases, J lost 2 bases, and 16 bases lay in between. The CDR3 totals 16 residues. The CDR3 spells CASSLGGTGTNEKLFF. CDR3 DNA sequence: TGTGCCAGCAGTCTAGGCGGCACCGGGACTAATGAAAAACTGTTTTTT.

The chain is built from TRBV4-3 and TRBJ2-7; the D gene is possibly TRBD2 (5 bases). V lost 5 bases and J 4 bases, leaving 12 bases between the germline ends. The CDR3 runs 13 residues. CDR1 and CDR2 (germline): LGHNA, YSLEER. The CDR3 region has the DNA TGCGCCAGCAGCGCATCGACGGGGTACGAGCAGTACTTC. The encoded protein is CASSASTGYEQYF.

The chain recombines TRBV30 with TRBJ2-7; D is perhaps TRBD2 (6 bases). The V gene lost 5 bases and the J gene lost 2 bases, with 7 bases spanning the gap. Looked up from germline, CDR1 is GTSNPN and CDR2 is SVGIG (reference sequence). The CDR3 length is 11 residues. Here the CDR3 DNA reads TGTGCCTGGGGGGGGACCTACGAGCAGTACTTC. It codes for CAWGGTYEQYF.

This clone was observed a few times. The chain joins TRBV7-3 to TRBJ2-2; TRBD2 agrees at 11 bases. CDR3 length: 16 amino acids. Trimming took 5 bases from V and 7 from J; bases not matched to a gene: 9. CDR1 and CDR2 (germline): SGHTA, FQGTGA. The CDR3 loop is CASSKDSGGAIGELFF. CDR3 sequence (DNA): TGTGCCAGCAGCAAAGATAGCGGGGGGGCAATCGGGGAGCTGTTTTTT. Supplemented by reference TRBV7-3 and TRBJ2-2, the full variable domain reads GAGVSQTPSNKVTEKGKYVELRCDPISGHTALYWYRQSLGQGPEFLIYFQGTGAADDSGLPNDRFFAVRPEGSVSTLKIQRTERGDSAVYLCASSKDSGGAIGELFFGEGSRLTVL.

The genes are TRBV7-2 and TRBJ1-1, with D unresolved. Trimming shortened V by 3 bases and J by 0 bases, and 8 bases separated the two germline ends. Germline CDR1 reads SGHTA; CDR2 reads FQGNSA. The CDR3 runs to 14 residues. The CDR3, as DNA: TGTGCCAGCAGCTTTACTCCGGTGAACACTGAAGCTTTCTTT. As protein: CASSFTPVNTEAFF. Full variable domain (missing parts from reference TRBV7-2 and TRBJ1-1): GAGVSQSPSNKVTEKGKDVELRCDPISGHTALYWYRQSLGQGLEFLIYFQGNSAPDKSGLPSDRFSAERTGGSVSTLTIQRTQQEDSAVYLCASSFTPVNTEAFFGQGTRLTVV.

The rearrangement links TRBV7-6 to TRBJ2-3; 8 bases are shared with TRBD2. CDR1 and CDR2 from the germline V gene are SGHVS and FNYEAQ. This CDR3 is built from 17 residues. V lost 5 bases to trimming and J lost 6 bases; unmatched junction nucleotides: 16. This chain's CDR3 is CASSRETGRGARDTQYF. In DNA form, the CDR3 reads TGTGCCAGCAGCCGGGAGACGGGGCGGGGGGCAAGGGATACGCAGTATTTT.

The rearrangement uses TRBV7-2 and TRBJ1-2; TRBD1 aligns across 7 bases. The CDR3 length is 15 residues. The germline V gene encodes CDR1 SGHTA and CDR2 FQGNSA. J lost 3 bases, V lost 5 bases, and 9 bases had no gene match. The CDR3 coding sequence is TGTGCCAGCAGCCTTCGGGGACAGAGTGACTATGGCTACACCTTC. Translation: CASSLRGQSDYGYTF.

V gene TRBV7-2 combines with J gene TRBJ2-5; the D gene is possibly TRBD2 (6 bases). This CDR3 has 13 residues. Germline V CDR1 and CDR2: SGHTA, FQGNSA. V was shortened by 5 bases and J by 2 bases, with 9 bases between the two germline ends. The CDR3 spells CASSPGTQETQYF. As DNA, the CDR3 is TGTGCCAGCAGCCCCGGGACTCAAGAGACCCAGTACTTC.

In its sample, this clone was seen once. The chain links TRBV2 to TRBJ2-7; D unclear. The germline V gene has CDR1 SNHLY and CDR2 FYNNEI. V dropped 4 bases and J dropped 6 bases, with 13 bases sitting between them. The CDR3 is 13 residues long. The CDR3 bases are TGTGCCAGCAGTGTTAACAGCCAGACCGAGCAGTACTTC. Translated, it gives CASSVNSQTEQYF.

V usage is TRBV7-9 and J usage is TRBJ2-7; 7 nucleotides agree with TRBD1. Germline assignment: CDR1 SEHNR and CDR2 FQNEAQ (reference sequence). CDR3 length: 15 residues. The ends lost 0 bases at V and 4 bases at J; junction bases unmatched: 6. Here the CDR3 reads CASSLASRGLYEQYF. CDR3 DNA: TGTGCCAGCAGCTTAGCTTCCAGGGGGTTGTACGAGCAGTACTTC.